One sample yielded the 25 T cell receptor beta chains listed below, sequenced in a study of T cells in Graves' hyperthyroidism and ophthalmopathy. It was RNA transcripts that yielded the amplified TCR beta CDR3 regions. The TCR CDR3 first-round RT-PCR relied on the HTBI primer set. TCRdb passed the multiplex PCR reads through MiXCR, listing each CDR3 protein once. In the table there are 600,000 or so distinct CDR3 sequences, approximately 44% of which are singletons. Source material: peripheral blood or thyroid tissue (not recorded which). The receptors were gathered from a young woman with Graves' hyperthyroidism.

This clonotype occurred once. The CDR3 protein is CASSLDTGRRYEQYF. The CDR3 DNA is TGTGCCAGCAGCTTAGACACGGGACGCCGCTACGAGCAGTACTTC. V usage is TRBV11-1 and J usage is TRBJ2-7; perhaps D is TRBD1 or TRBD2 (5 bases each). The CDR3 contains 15 residues. The V and J ends lost 1 base and 3 bases respectively, with 13 bases between them. Germline loops: CDR1 SGHAT, CDR2 FQDESV (reference sequence).

The sample holds a few counts of this clonotype. The chain links TRBV19 to TRBJ2-5, with D possibly TRBD1 on 6 matching bases. The CDR3 runs 16 residues. The V gene lost 3 bases and the J gene lost 5 bases, with 19 bases spanning the gap. CDR1 and CDR2 from the germline V gene are LNHDA and SQIVND (reference sequence). CDR3 coding DNA: TGTGCCAGTAGTATTCCCTCTGGGGGCAGGGAGGAGACCCAGTACTTC. Protein product: CASSIPSGGREETQYF.

The chain couples TRBV7-2 to TRBJ2-5; no definite D call. The germline V gene has CDR1 SGHTA and CDR2 FQGNSA. The CDR3 spans 14 residues. The germline V and J ends were trimmed by 6 bases and 5 bases, with 16 bases remaining between them. The CDR3 spells CASSRSGPWETQYF. CDR3 DNA: TGTGCCAGCAGTCGATCCGGGCCGTGGGAGACCCAGTACTTC.

This chain uses TRBV2 with TRBJ2-5; 8 positions match TRBD2. Trimming at V came to 8 bases and at J to 2 bases, leaving 10 bases not matched to a gene. This CDR3 region has 15 residues. Germline CDR1 is SNHLY and CDR2 is FYNNEI. The CDR3: CASSEPSGLQETQYF. The CDR3 nucleotides read TGTGCCAGCTCCGAGCCTAGCGGGCTACAAGAGACCCAGTACTTC.

V is TRBV7-3 and J is TRBJ1-2, with D possibly TRBD1 on 5 matching bases. CDR1 is SGHTA and CDR2 is FQGTGA in the germline V gene. There are 17 residues in the CDR3. The germline V and J ends were trimmed by 2 bases and 12 bases, with 28 bases remaining between them. DNA of the CDR3: TGTGCCAGCAGCTTAGCCCACCAACCCCGGGACCCCCGCGGCCACACCTTC. This gives the protein CASSLAHQPRDPRGHTF.

Concerning this clonotype: A read error may be the cause here, since a much bigger clone is one base away. The V gene is TRBV2, the J gene TRBJ1-2; D gene uncertain. The CDR3 contains 14 residues. Trimming shortened V by 6 bases and J by 7 bases, and 18 bases separated the two germline ends. In germline, CDR1 is SNHLY, CDR2 FYNNEI. The CDR3 sequence is CASSPRMWAGGYTF. The DNA of the CDR3 is TGTGCCAGCAGCCCAAGGATGTGGGCAGGTGGCTACACCTTC.

The genes are TRBV7-9 and TRBJ1-2; D is unclear. Between the trimmed V and J ends, which lost 5 bases and 7 bases, there was a span of 14 bases. Looked up from germline, CDR1 is SEHNR and CDR2 is FQNEAQ (reference sequence). The CDR3 contains 13 residues. The DNA of the CDR3 is TGTGCCAGCAGCCAAGTTACGGCTGGTGGCTACACCTTC. This translates into CASSQVTAGGYTF.

The V and J genes are TRBV7-6 and TRBJ2-2, with 7 bases matching TRBD1. The germline V gene has CDR1 SGHVS and CDR2 FNYEAQ. V lost 4 bases and J lost 3; bases outside the gene matches: 5. The CDR3 totals 15 residues. The DNA for the CDR3 is TGTGCCAGCAGCTCTAGACAGGGTGACACCGGGGAGCTGTTTTTT. Translation gives CASSSRQGDTGELFF.

Details on this clonotype: A read error may produce the germline difference seen at one junction end. The chain uses TRBV10-3 and TRBJ1-2; no reliable D call. CDR3 length: 12 amino acids. The germline V gene encodes CDR1 ENHRY and CDR2 SYGVKD. Here the CDR3 reads CATSESGYGYTF. The CDR3 coding sequence is TGTGCCACCAGTGAGTCCGGATATGGCTACACCTTC.

The V call is TRBV7-8, the J call TRBJ1-1, with D possibly matching TRBD1 (6 bases). The length of the CDR3 is 15 residues. Germline CDR1 reads SGHVS; CDR2 reads FQNEAQ. V was pared by 6 bases and J by 5 bases, with 19 bases between. Written as DNA, the CDR3 is TGTGCCAGCAGATTCTCCAGGGGCGGGGGGACTGAAGCTTTCTTT. It is translated as CASRFSRGGGTEAFF. Supplemented by reference TRBV7-8 and TRBJ1-1, the full variable domain reads GAGVSQSPRYKVAKRGQDVALRCDPISGHVSLFWYQQALGQGPEFLTYFQNEAQLDKSGLPSDRFFAERPEGSVSTLKIQRTQQEDSAVYLCASRFSRGGGTEAFFGQGTRLTVV.

On this clonotype itself: Given a much more abundant clone one base away, this may be a read error. This CDR3 is CSVSGQEAQYF. The DNA of the CDR3 is TGCAGCGTTTCAGGCCAAGAGGCCCAGTACTTC. The chain recombines TRBV29-1 with TRBJ2-5; D unclear. CDR1 is SQVTM and CDR2 is ANQGSEA in the germline V gene. This CDR3 spans 11 amino acids. Complete variable domain (other parts from reference TRBV29-1 and TRBJ2-5): SAVISQKPSRDICQRGTSLTIQCQVDSQVTMMFWYRQQPGQSLTLIATANQGSEATYESGFVIDKFPISRPNLTFSTLTVSNMSPEDSSIYLCSVSGQEAQYFGPGTRLLVL.

Ten or more counts support this clonotype. This chain connects TRBV7-9 to TRBJ1-6; TRBD1 matches 7 bases. The J segment lost 9 bases and the V segment lost 6 bases, leaving 8 bases of the junction unmatched. Germline CDR1 is SEHNR and CDR2 is FQNEAQ (reference sequence). The length of the CDR3 is 14 residues. The chain's CDR3 is CASRSDRVGSPLHF. The CDR3 DNA sequence: TGTGCCAGCAGATCCGACAGGGTTGGTTCACCCCTCCACTTT.

The V gene is TRBV20-1, the J gene TRBJ2-7, with unresolved D. CDR1 DFQATT and CDR2 SNEGSKA come from the germline V gene (reference sequence). This CDR3 has 14 residues. Trimming removed 5 bases from V and 0 bases from J, with 14 bases in between. In nucleotides, the CDR3 is TGCAGTGCTGAATTGAGCCCCCTCTCCTACGAGCAGTACTTC. Protein sequence: CSAELSPLSYEQYF.

This clonotype showed up just once. The gene calls are TRBV29-1 and TRBJ1-2; no reliable D call. The CDR3 runs 18 residues. Per the germline V gene, CDR1 is SQVTM and CDR2 is ANQGSEA. The V and J ends lost 0 bases and 1 base respectively, with 21 bases between them. The CDR3 spells CSVEDQPYPHRDNYGYTF. DNA for the CDR3: TGCAGCGTTGAAGATCAGCCCTATCCGCATCGGGATAACTATGGCTACACCTTC.

For this clonotype: This may come from a read error, since a much larger clone is one base off. The chain is built from TRBV15 and TRBJ2-2, with 7 bases identical to TRBD1. Germline trimming cut 0 bases from V and 1 base from J; bases unmatched to any gene: 2. This CDR3 contains 16 residues. CDR1 is LNHNV, CDR2 YYDKDF, per germline (reference sequence). Here the CDR3 DNA reads TGTGCCACCAGCAGAGATTGGACAGGGAACACCGGGGAGCTGTTTTTT. Translated, it gives CATSRDWTGNTGELFF.

Of note for this clonotype: With a much larger clone just one base away, this may be a read error. The chain has TRBV29-1 and TRBJ1-2, with 8 bases that match TRBD1. Germline V lookup: CDR1 SQVTM, CDR2 ANQGSEA. Germline trimming cut 8 bases from V and 8 bases from J; bases unmatched to any gene: 7. The CDR3 is 11 amino acids. CDR3 nucleotide sequence: TGCAGCCTTGGGACAGGACCGGGCTACACCTTC. This encodes CSLGTGPGYTF.

With regard to this clonotype: Sequence at one end of the junction differs from germline and may be a read error. The gene calls are TRBV7-9 and TRBJ1-4; unclear D gene. The CDR3 length is 11 residues. Germline CDR1 and CDR2: SEHNR and FQNEAQ (reference sequence). The CDR3 DNA reads TGTGCCAGCAGCATTAATGAAGAACTGTTTTTT. Its translation is CASSINEELFF. Full variable domain (outside the CDR3, taken from reference TRBV7-9 and TRBJ1-4): DTGVSQNPRHKITKRGQNVTFRCDPISEHNRLYWYRQTLGQGPEFLTYFQNEAQLEKSRLLSDRFSAERPKGSFSTLEIQRTEQGDSAMYLCASSINEELFFGSGTQLSVL.

This chain uses TRBV5-4 with TRBJ1-1; 7 nucleotides match TRBD1. The CDR3 totals 14 residues. The germline V gene has CDR1 SGHNT and CDR2 YYREEE (reference sequence). V was pared by 0 bases and J by 4 bases, with 3 bases of the junction left unmatched. This CDR3 reads CASSLARTGTEAFF. The CDR3 DNA reads as TGTGCCAGCAGCTTGGCCCGGACAGGCACTGAAGCTTTCTTT.

The V call is TRBV10-2, the J call TRBJ1-5, with D possibly matching TRBD1 (5 bases). The germline V and J ends were trimmed by 4 bases and 2 bases, with 12 bases remaining between them. CDR1 is WSHSY and CDR2 is SAAADI in the germline V gene. The CDR3 spans 15 residues. The CDR3 protein is CASSAVFRGNQPQHF. CDR3 DNA: TGCGCCAGCAGTGCTGTTTTCAGGGGCAATCAGCCCCAGCATTTT.

About this clonotype: One end of the junction fails to match germline, which may point to a read error. This rearrangement joins TRBV10-1 to TRBJ1-6; 9 bases align to TRBD1. Per germline, CDR1 WNHNN and CDR2 SYGVQD (reference sequence). The CDR3 contains 17 residues. The CDR3, as DNA: TGTGCCAGCAGCGCCTCCGGGACAGGGCAAGTAGGGTCACCCCTCCACTTT. Translated: CASSASGTGQVGSPLHF.

This clonotype occurred once. This clone may be a read error of a much larger clone one base away. J is TRBJ2-5 and V is TRBV5-5; a possible D gene is TRBD1 (5 bases). The CDR3 runs to 14 residues. The germline V gene has CDR1 SGHKS and CDR2 YYEKEE (reference sequence). Trimming stripped 6 bases from V and 5 bases from J, with 17 bases between. This chain's CDR3 is CASTLWQGQETQYF. As DNA, the CDR3 is TGTGCCAGCACTCTATGGCAGGGTCAGGAGACCCAGTACTTC.

The chain joins TRBV7-9 to TRBJ2-7; 8 bases line up with TRBD2. The CDR3 consists of 16 residues. The ends lost 5 bases at V and 1 base at J; junction bases unmatched: 10. Per the germline V gene, CDR1 is SEHNR and CDR2 is FQNEAQ (reference sequence). The CDR3 reads CASSPGGREVSYEQYF. CDR3 nucleotide sequence: TGTGCCAGCAGCCCCGGGGGGCGGGAGGTGTCCTACGAGCAGTACTTC.

This clonotype was seen just once. The gene calls are TRBV19 and TRBJ2-2, with D perhaps TRBD1 (6 bases). The CDR3 contains 16 residues. The V gene's germline CDR1 is LNHDA and CDR2 SQIVND (reference sequence). V shed 4 bases and J shed 2 bases, with 14 bases lying between them. The CDR3 coding sequence is TGTGCCAGTAGTAAAACACGGACAGCCAACACCGGGGAGCTGTTTTTT. This codes for CASSKTRTANTGELFF. The complete variable domain, with remaining parts taken from reference TRBV19 and TRBJ2-2, reads DGGITQSPKYLFRKEGQNVTLSCEQNLNHDAMYWYRQDPGQGLRLIYYSQIVNDFQKGDIAEGYSVSREKKESFPLTVTSAQKNPTAFYLCASSKTRTANTGELFFGEGSRLTVL.

This chain links TRBV7-3 with TRBJ2-5; 9 bases line up with TRBD1. Germline values: CDR1 SGHTA, CDR2 FQGTGA. The CDR3 consists of 15 residues. Trimming removed 3 bases from V and 5 bases from J; junction bases left unmatched: 7. CDR3 sequence reads: CASSFPIGTGETQYF. The CDR3 DNA reads as TGTGCCAGCAGCTTCCCAATTGGGACAGGGGAGACCCAGTACTTC.

This clonotype has ten or more counts. J is TRBJ1-5 and V is TRBV29-1; TRBD1 might be the D (5 bases). The CDR3 contains 12 residues. Germline CDR1 SQVTM, CDR2 ANQGSEA. V was pared by 4 bases and J by 6 bases, with 10 bases between. The CDR3 DNA follows: TGCAGCGTTGGAGGGGAAAGTCAGCCCCAGCATTTT. Its translation is CSVGGESQPQHF.